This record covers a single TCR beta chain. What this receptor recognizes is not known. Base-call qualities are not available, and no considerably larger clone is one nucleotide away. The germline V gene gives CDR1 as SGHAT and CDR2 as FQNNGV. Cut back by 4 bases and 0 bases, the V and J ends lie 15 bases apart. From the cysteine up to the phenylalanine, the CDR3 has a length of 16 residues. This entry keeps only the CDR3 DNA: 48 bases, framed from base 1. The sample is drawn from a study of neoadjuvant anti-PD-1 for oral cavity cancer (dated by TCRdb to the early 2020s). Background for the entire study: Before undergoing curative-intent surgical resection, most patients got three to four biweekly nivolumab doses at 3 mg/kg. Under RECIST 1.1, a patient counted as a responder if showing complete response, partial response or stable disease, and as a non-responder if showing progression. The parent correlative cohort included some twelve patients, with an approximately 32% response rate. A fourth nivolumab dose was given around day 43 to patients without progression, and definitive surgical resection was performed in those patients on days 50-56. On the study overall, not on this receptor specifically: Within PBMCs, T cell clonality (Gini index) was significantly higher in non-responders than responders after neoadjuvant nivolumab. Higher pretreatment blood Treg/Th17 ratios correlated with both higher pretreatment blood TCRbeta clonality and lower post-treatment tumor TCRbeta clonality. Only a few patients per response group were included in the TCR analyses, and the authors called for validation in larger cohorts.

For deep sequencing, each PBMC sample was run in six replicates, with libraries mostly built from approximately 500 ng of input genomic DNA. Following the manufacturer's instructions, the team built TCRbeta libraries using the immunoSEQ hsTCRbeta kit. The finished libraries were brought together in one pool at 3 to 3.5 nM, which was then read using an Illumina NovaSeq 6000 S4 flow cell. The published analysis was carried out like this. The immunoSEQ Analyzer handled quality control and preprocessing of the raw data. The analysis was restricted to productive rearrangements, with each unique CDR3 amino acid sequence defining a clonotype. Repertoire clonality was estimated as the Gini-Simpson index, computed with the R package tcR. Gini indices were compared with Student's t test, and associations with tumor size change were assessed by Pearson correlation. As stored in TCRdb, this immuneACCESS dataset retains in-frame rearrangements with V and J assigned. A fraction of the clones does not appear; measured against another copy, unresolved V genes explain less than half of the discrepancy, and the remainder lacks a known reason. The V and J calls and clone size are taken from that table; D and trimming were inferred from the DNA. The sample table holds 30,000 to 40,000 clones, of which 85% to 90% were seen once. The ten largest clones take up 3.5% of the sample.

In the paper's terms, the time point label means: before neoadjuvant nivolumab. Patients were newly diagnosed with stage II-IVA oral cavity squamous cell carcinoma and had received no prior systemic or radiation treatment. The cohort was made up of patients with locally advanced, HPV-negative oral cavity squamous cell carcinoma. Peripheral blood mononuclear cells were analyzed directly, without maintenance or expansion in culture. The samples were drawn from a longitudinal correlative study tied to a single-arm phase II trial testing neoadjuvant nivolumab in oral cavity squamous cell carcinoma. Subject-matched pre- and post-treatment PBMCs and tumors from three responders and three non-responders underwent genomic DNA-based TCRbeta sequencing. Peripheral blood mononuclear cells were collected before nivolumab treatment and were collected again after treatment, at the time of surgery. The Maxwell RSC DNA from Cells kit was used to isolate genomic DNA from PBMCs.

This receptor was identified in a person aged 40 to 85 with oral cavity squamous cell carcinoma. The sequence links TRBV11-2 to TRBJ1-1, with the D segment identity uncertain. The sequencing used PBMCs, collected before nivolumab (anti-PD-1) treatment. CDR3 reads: CASSWFGGNMNTEAFF. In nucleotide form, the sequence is TGTGCCAGCAGCTGGTTCGGAGGGAACATGAACACTGAAGCTTTCTTT.